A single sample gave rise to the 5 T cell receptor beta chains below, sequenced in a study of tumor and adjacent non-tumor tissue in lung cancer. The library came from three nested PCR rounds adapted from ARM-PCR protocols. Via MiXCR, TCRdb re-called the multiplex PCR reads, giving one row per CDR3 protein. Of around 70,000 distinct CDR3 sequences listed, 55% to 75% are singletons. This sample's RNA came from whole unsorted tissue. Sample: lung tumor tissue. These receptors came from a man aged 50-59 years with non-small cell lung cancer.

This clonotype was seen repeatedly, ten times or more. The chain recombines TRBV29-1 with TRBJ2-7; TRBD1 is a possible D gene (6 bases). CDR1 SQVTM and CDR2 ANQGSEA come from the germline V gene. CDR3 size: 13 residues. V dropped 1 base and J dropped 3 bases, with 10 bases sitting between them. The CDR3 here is CSVEGQGNYEQYF. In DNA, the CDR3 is TGCAGCGTTGAAGGGCAGGGGAACTACGAGCAGTACTTC.

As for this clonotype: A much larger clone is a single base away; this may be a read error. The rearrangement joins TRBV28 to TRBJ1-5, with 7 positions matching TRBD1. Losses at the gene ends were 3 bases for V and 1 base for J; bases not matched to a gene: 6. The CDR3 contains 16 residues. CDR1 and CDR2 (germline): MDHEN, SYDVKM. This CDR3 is CASSFIDRESNQPQHF. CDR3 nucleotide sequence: TGTGCCAGCAGTTTCATCGACAGGGAAAGCAATCAGCCCCAGCATTTT.

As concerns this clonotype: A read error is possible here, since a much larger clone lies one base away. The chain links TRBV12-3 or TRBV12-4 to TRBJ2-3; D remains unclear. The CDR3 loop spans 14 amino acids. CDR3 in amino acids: CVSSLVQSTDTQYF. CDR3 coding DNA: TGTGTCAGCAGTTTGGTGCAGAGCACAGATACGCAGTATTTT.

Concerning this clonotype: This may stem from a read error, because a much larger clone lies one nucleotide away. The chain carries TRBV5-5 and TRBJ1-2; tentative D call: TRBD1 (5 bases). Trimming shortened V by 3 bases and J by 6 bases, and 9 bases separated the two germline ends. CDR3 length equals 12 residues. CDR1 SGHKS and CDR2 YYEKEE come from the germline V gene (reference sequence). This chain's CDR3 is CASSCTGDGYTF. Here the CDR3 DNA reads TGTGCCAGCAGCTGTACAGGAGATGGCTACACCTTC.

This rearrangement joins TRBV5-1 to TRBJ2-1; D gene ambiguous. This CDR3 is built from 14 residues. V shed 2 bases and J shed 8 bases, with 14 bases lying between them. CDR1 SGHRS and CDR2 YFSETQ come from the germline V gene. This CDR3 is CASSLGDSDDEQFF. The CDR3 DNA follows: TGCGCCAGCAGCTTAGGAGATAGTGACGATGAGCAGTTCTTC.